What follows is one T cell receptor (beta chain) and its context. Methods used by the authors: ImmunoSEQ only sent back junction sequences with no quality scores, so filtering was done differently. The method was immunoSEQ multiplex PCR; TCRdb's version includes in-frame clones alone and lacks a portion of them. V and J calls and clone size are given by that table; D and trimming were obtained from the DNA. The sample yields hundreds of thousands of clones, roughly 96% seen once. The sample originates from a study of shared clonotypes between healthy human individuals. CD45RO-negative CD8 cells positively selected for CCR7 made up the naive population, which excluded terminally differentiated effector memory CD45RA+ cells. The CDR3 runs 15 residues. Trimming pared 6 bases from V and 4 bases from J, leaving 17 bases between. In germline, CDR1 is MDHEN, CDR2 SYDVKM.

Sequencing used naive CD8+ T cells sorted from blood. The receptor was isolated from a man aged 25-40 years in good health. The chain employs TRBV28 and TRBJ2-3; D gene unclear. CDR3 nucleotides: TGTGCCAGCAGGGACCTGATCGGATCACCAGATACGCAGTATTTT. This translates into CASRDLIGSPDTQYF.